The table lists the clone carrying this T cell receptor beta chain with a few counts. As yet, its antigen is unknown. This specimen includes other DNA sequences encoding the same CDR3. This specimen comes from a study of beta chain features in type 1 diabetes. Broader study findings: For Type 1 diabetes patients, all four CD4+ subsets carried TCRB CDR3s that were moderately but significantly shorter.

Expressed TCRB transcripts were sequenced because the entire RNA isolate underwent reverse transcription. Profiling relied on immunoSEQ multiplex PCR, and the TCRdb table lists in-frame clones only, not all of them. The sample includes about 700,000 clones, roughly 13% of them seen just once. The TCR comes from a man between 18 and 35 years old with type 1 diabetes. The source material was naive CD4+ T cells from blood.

The CDR3 loop is CASSLGQGADEQFF. The CDR3 coding sequence is TGCGCCAGCAGCTTGGGACAGGGGGCTGATGAGCAGTTCTTC. The chain uses TRBV5-1 and TRBJ2-1, with 10 positions matching TRBD1. The V segment lost 0 bases and the J segment 8 bases; nucleotides outside the gene matches: 2. Germline V gene sequence: CDR1 SGHRS, CDR2 YFSETQ. This CDR3 is built from 14 residues.